This T cell receptor beta chain comes out of a study of T cell responses to AZD1222 COVID-19 vaccine. Study-level findings and limits: The repertoires were collected only after the peak T cell response. Baseline testing showed seropositivity in only a handful of AZD1222 recipients.

CDR1 and CDR2 from the germline V gene are LGHDT and YNNKEL (reference sequence). The CDR3 extends over 14 amino acids. The germline V and J ends were trimmed by 4 bases and 7 bases, with 16 bases remaining between them. Points on this clone: Its cognate antigen is unknown.

Some clones are missing from TCRdb's copy, which holds only in-frame ones; the method was immunoSEQ multiplex PCR. This table has about 150,000 clones, approximately 83% appearing once. The receptor comes from an adult in good health. This specimen consisted of peripheral blood, obtained on day 0 of AZD1222 vaccination. V usage is TRBV3-1 (or the pseudogene TRBV3-2) and J usage is TRBJ1-2; D perhaps matches TRBD1 (5 bases). CDR3 in DNA: TGTGCCAGCAGCCCAACGGGGGGAGAGGTTGGCTACACCTTC. Its translation: CASSPTGGEVGYTF.